This T cell receptor beta chain was profiled in a study of Graves' ophthalmopathy and Graves' hyperthyroidism. Study-wide context: Peripheral blood sampling preceded any treatment and occurred at initial diagnosis.

Trimming shortened V by 4 bases and J by 4 bases, and 10 bases separated the two germline ends. CDR3 length: 13 residues. Per germline, CDR1 MGHRA and CDR2 YSYEKL. Researchers took RNA transcripts and amplified TCR beta CDR3 regions from them. An opening RT-PCR round employed HTBI primers and preceded a second-round multiplex PCR. TCRdb itself ran the multiplex PCR reads through MiXCR, one entry per CDR3 protein. Of about 220,000 distinct CDR3 sequences in the sample, roughly a fifth are singletons; the top ten hold 43%. The study, taken as a whole, reports: Ophthalmopathy progression was predicted by the model at less than 71% sensitivity and approximately 72% specificity.

Disease in donors with ophthalmopathy had moderate-to-severe activity, CAS ≥3, NOSPECS ≥4 and under 3 months' duration. This clonotype came up many times. Antigen unknown. The chain joins TRBV4-1 to TRBJ1-1; D remains unclear. This TCR derives from a woman aged 45 to 65 with Graves' ophthalmopathy. The sequenced sample was peripheral blood. The CDR3 protein is CASSRTAATEAFF. CDR3 nucleotide sequence: TGCGCCAGCAGCCGCACCGCAGCCACTGAAGCTTTCTTT.